This is a list of T cell receptor beta chains from one sample in a study of T-cell reconstitution after alpha-beta-depleted transplantation in children. TCRdb re-derived calls from the PCR reads in MiXCR, one entry per CDR3 protein. The sample gives 70,000 or so distinct CDR3 sequences, 11% of which show up once; around 13% is in the top ten. The source material was PBMCs, sampled before TCRalphabeta/CD19-depleted stem cell transplant. The source of these receptors is a boy younger than 18 with acute myeloid leukemia, due to receive a stem cell transplant. Both conserved end residues are part of each CDR3. The D gene is left open where the match is weak. The size of a clone is reported for some rows only, either as once, few or many, or as a class for expanded clones.

cdr3_nt: TGTGCCAGCTCACCACTTGTTGGGACCCAGTACTTC
cdr3_aa: CASSPLVGTQYF
v_call: TRBV18
d_call: -
clone_size: many
j_call: TRBJ2-5

cdr3_nt: TGTGCCAGCAGTCACACGACGGAAACCTACGAGCAGTACTTC
cdr3_aa: CASSHTTETYEQYF
v_call: TRBV12-3/TRBV12-4
d_call: -
clone_size: many
j_call: TRBJ2-7

cdr3_nt: TGTGCCAGCAGAGCTGCCGGGACAGGGTACAATGAGCAGTTCTTC
cdr3_aa: CASRAAGTGYNEQFF
v_call: TRBV2
d_call: TRBD1
clone_size: -
j_call: TRBJ2-1

cdr3_nt: TGTGCCAGCAGTTACTCGGGCCCCCCATACAATGAGCAGTTCTTC
cdr3_aa: CASSYSGPPYNEQFF
v_call: TRBV6-2/TRBV6-3
d_call: -
clone_size: many
j_call: TRBJ2-1

cdr3_nt: TGTGCCAGCAGTTTAGAGGGGGCGGGAGGCACCGGGGAGCTGTTTTTT
cdr3_aa: CASSLEGAGGTGELFF
v_call: TRBV27
d_call: -
clone_size: many
j_call: TRBJ2-2

cdr3_nt: TGTGCCAGCAGCCGAGGGAGACTTGAAGCTTTCTTT
cdr3_aa: CASSRGRLEAFF
v_call: TRBV3-1
d_call: -
clone_size: many
j_call: TRBJ1-1

cdr3_nt: TGCGCCAGCAGCCTAATCCAGGAAGATACGCAGTATTTT
cdr3_aa: CASSLIQEDTQYF
v_call: TRBV5-1
d_call: -
clone_size: many
j_call: TRBJ2-3

cdr3_nt: TGTGCCAGCAGTGACGCCGGGGTCACTAGCACAGATACGCAGTATTTT
cdr3_aa: CASSDAGVTSTDTQYF
v_call: TRBV2
d_call: -
clone_size: -
j_call: TRBJ2-3

cdr3_nt: TGTGCCAGCAGTTTATTAGCACGACAAGGAAAGACCGGGGAGCTGTTTTTT
cdr3_aa: CASSLLARQGKTGELFF
v_call: TRBV27
d_call: -
clone_size: many
j_call: TRBJ2-2

cdr3_nt: TGTGCCAGCAGCTTAGCCAGGGCCGCCGCCTACGAGCAGTACTTC
cdr3_aa: CASSLARAAAYEQYF
v_call: TRBV7-2
d_call: -
clone_size: many
j_call: TRBJ2-7

cdr3_nt: TGTGCCAGCAGTGTATTAAAAGAGCAGTTCTTC
cdr3_aa: CASSVLKEQFF
v_call: TRBV2
d_call: -
clone_size: -
j_call: TRBJ2-1

cdr3_nt: TGTGCCAGCAGCCCCCTTAGTGGGCTAGCGGGTTCGAGCTCCTACAATGAGCAGTTCTTC
cdr3_aa: CASSPLSGLAGSSSYNEQFF
v_call: TRBV7-2
d_call: TRBD2
clone_size: many
j_call: TRBJ2-1

cdr3_nt: TGCAGCGTCGCGGGGGGACTAGCGGTGGGTGAGCAGTTCTTC
cdr3_aa: CSVAGGLAVGEQFF
v_call: TRBV29-1
d_call: TRBD2
clone_size: medium-sized
j_call: TRBJ2-1

cdr3_nt: TGCAGTGCTAGACGTCCAGCGGGAGGGCCCCACGAGCAGTACTTC
cdr3_aa: CSARRPAGGPHEQYF
v_call: TRBV20-1
d_call: TRBD2
clone_size: many
j_call: TRBJ2-7

cdr3_nt: TGTGCCAGCGCAGCTAGCGGGCTGACTAATACGCAGTATTTT
cdr3_aa: CASAASGLTNTQYF
v_call: TRBV28
d_call: TRBD2
clone_size: many
j_call: TRBJ2-3

cdr3_nt: TGTGCCAGCAGCCCAACAGGGAGCCGAAGCTACAATGAGCAGTTCTTC
cdr3_aa: CASSPTGSRSYNEQFF
v_call: TRBV11-2
d_call: -
clone_size: many
j_call: TRBJ2-1

cdr3_nt: TGCAGTGCTAGGGACAGGCGGAATCAGCCCCAGCATTTT
cdr3_aa: CSARDRRNQPQHF
v_call: TRBV20-1
d_call: TRBD1
clone_size: many
j_call: TRBJ1-5

cdr3_nt: TGTGCCAGCAGCGTAGACGGCGGTACCTATGGCTACACCTTC
cdr3_aa: CASSVDGGTYGYTF
v_call: TRBV9
d_call: -
clone_size: many
j_call: TRBJ1-2

cdr3_nt: TGTGCCAGCAGTGACTTTGGACTAGCGGGAGGTGCTTCGAACACCGGGGAGCTGTTTTTT
cdr3_aa: CASSDFGLAGGASNTGELFF
v_call: TRBV6-4
d_call: TRBD2
clone_size: few
j_call: TRBJ2-2

cdr3_nt: TGCGCCAGCAGTGAGCAAACGACGCCTGGAGAGACCCAGTACTTC
cdr3_aa: CASSEQTTPGETQYF
v_call: TRBV10-1
d_call: -
clone_size: few
j_call: TRBJ2-5

cdr3_nt: TGTGCCAGCAGTTTGGGTGGAGGTGGGGCCAACGTCCTGACTTTC
cdr3_aa: CASSLGGGGANVLTF
v_call: TRBV12-3/TRBV12-4
d_call: -
clone_size: many
j_call: TRBJ2-6

cdr3_nt: TGCGCCAGCAGCAAACCCGATAGCAATCAGCCCCAGCATTTT
cdr3_aa: CASSKPDSNQPQHF
v_call: TRBV23-1
d_call: -
clone_size: -
j_call: TRBJ1-5

cdr3_nt: TGTGCCAGCAGTCCGACAGCGGGAATATTCTTC
cdr3_aa: CASSPTAGIFF
v_call: TRBV12-3/TRBV12-4
d_call: TRBD2
clone_size: -
j_call: TRBJ2-1

cdr3_nt: TGTGCCAGCAGCCAAGGAGGAGGGACCCAGTACTTC
cdr3_aa: CASSQGGGTQYF
v_call: TRBV4-2
d_call: -
clone_size: many
j_call: TRBJ2-5

cdr3_nt: TGTGCCAGCAGCGTATGGGACAGGGGGCCCACTACGAACACCGGGGAGCTGTTTTTT
cdr3_aa: CASSVWDRGPTTNTGELFF
v_call: TRBV9
d_call: TRBD1
clone_size: few
j_call: TRBJ2-2

cdr3_nt: TGCGCCAGCAGCCAAGATAGGACCCTGGGGCAGTTCTTC
cdr3_aa: CASSQDRTLGQFF
v_call: TRBV4-1
d_call: -
clone_size: many
j_call: TRBJ2-1

cdr3_nt: TGTGCCAGCAGCTCGGGACTAGCGGCGGCCTACGAGCAGTACTTC
cdr3_aa: CASSSGLAAAYEQYF
v_call: TRBV7-9
d_call: TRBD2
clone_size: many
j_call: TRBJ2-7

cdr3_nt: TGTGCCAGCAGGTTACTAGCGTCTAGCACAGATACGCAGTATTTT
cdr3_aa: CASRLLASSTDTQYF
v_call: TRBV28
d_call: TRBD2
clone_size: -
j_call: TRBJ2-3

cdr3_nt: TGTGCCAGCTCACCACCGTCGGGGCCTCAAGAGACCCAGTACTTC
cdr3_aa: CASSPPSGPQETQYF
v_call: TRBV18
d_call: -
clone_size: many
j_call: TRBJ2-5

cdr3_nt: TGTGCCAGCAGCTTAAAGGCGGGAGTAGGGGAGCAGTACTTC
cdr3_aa: CASSLKAGVGEQYF
v_call: TRBV11-2
d_call: TRBD2
clone_size: many
j_call: TRBJ2-7

cdr3_nt: TGTGCCAGCAGCCAAGGTTTCCGGGGTACGCAGTATTTT
cdr3_aa: CASSQGFRGTQYF
v_call: TRBV14
d_call: -
clone_size: once
j_call: TRBJ2-3

cdr3_nt: TGTGCCAGCAGCTTAAGGGAAGAGCAGTTCTTC
cdr3_aa: CASSLREEQFF
v_call: TRBV7-2
d_call: -
clone_size: many
j_call: TRBJ2-1

cdr3_nt: TGTGCCAGCAGCCCGTCGTCGTGGGGAGCCGGGGAGCTGTTTTTT
cdr3_aa: CASSPSSWGAGELFF
v_call: TRBV7-9
d_call: -
clone_size: medium-sized
j_call: TRBJ2-2

cdr3_nt: TGTGCCAGCAGTTTAGGGCAGGGTGTAAAAGAGACCCAGTACTTC
cdr3_aa: CASSLGQGVKETQYF
v_call: TRBV12-3/TRBV12-4
d_call: -
clone_size: many
j_call: TRBJ2-5

cdr3_nt: TGCGCCAGCAGCTCGAGGGTGGATGAAAAACTGTTTTTT
cdr3_aa: CASSSRVDEKLFF
v_call: TRBV5-1
d_call: -
clone_size: many
j_call: TRBJ1-4

cdr3_nt: TGCAGCGTTGGAGAAAAAACTTCGGAAAAGGATGGCTACACCTTC
cdr3_aa: CSVGEKTSEKDGYTF
v_call: TRBV29-1
d_call: -
clone_size: many
j_call: TRBJ1-2

cdr3_nt: TGTGCCAGCAGCTTATATGAGGGAATGAACACTGAAGCTTTCTTT
cdr3_aa: CASSLYEGMNTEAFF
v_call: TRBV7-2
d_call: -
clone_size: many
j_call: TRBJ1-1

cdr3_nt: TGCAGCGTGGTGTGGAAGGACTTTTCTAACTATGGCTACACCTTC
cdr3_aa: CSVVWKDFSNYGYTF
v_call: TRBV29-1
d_call: -
clone_size: many
j_call: TRBJ1-2

cdr3_nt: TGCAGTGCGCCCGGGACTAGCGTTAATGAGCAGTTCTTC
cdr3_aa: CSAPGTSVNEQFF
v_call: TRBV20-1
d_call: TRBD2
clone_size: many
j_call: TRBJ2-1

cdr3_nt: TGTGCCAGCAGCCCTCGGGGGAGTTGGACAGATACGCAGTATTTT
cdr3_aa: CASSPRGSWTDTQYF
v_call: TRBV7-2
d_call: -
clone_size: few
j_call: TRBJ2-3

cdr3_nt: TGTGCCAGCAGCGCCGGCGATAATGAAAAACTGTTTTTT
cdr3_aa: CASSAGDNEKLFF
v_call: TRBV11-2
d_call: -
clone_size: few
j_call: TRBJ1-4

cdr3_nt: TGTGCCAGCAGACACGACAGGGCTTTTCAGCCCCAGCATTTT
cdr3_aa: CASRHDRAFQPQHF
v_call: TRBV12-3/TRBV12-4
d_call: TRBD1
clone_size: many
j_call: TRBJ1-5

cdr3_nt: TGTGCCAGCAGTTTTGGGTTTGGAGAGACCCAGTACTTC
cdr3_aa: CASSFGFGETQYF
v_call: TRBV12-3/TRBV12-4
d_call: -
clone_size: many
j_call: TRBJ2-5

cdr3_nt: TGTGCCAGCAGCGCCAGTCTGGCGCCTGAGCAGTACTTC
cdr3_aa: CASSASLAPEQYF
v_call: TRBV7-2
d_call: -
clone_size: many
j_call: TRBJ2-7

cdr3_nt: TGCGCCAGCAGCGCGACTAGCGGGGGGGCGAGTGAGCAGTTCTTC
cdr3_aa: CASSATSGGASEQFF
v_call: TRBV5-1
d_call: TRBD2
clone_size: -
j_call: TRBJ2-1

cdr3_nt: TGTGCCAGCAGCTTAGAGCTAGGGCCGAGAAGCAATCAGCCCCAGCATTTT
cdr3_aa: CASSLELGPRSNQPQHF
v_call: TRBV7-8
d_call: -
clone_size: many
j_call: TRBJ1-5

cdr3_nt: TGCGCCAGCAGCTTGGGAGGGAGCGGGAGAGCCGGGGCCAACGTCCTGACTTTC
cdr3_aa: CASSLGGSGRAGANVLTF
v_call: TRBV5-1
d_call: TRBD2
clone_size: many
j_call: TRBJ2-6

cdr3_nt: TGTGCCAGCAGCCAAGGGACTAGCGCGGATACGCAGTATTTT
cdr3_aa: CASSQGTSADTQYF
v_call: TRBV4-2
d_call: TRBD2
clone_size: many
j_call: TRBJ2-3

cdr3_nt: TGTGCCAGCAGTATTGGAGCGGGCTCGGGGGGTGAGCAGTTCTTC
cdr3_aa: CASSIGAGSGGEQFF
v_call: TRBV12-3/TRBV12-4
d_call: TRBD2
clone_size: many
j_call: TRBJ2-1

cdr3_nt: TGCAGTGCTACACAGGGAAGCAATCAGCCCCAGCATTTT
cdr3_aa: CSATQGSNQPQHF
v_call: TRBV20-1
d_call: -
clone_size: many
j_call: TRBJ1-5

cdr3_nt: TGTGCCAGCAGTTACCCTGGGTCTCCCGGGGGGAATGAGCAGTTCTTC
cdr3_aa: CASSYPGSPGGNEQFF
v_call: TRBV6-5
d_call: TRBD2
clone_size: many
j_call: TRBJ2-1

cdr3_nt: TGTGCCAGCAGTTACGGGACATCCAATCGGCCCCAGCATTTT
cdr3_aa: CASSYGTSNRPQHF
v_call: TRBV6-2/TRBV6-3
d_call: -
clone_size: -
j_call: TRBJ1-5

cdr3_nt: TGTGCCAGCAGTTTACCTCCGAATGAGCAGTTCTTC
cdr3_aa: CASSLPPNEQFF
v_call: TRBV6-2/TRBV6-3
d_call: -
clone_size: few
j_call: TRBJ2-1

cdr3_nt: TGTGCCAGCAGTTCCTTGGTAGCGGGCAGCGGCCAGCTGTTTTTT
cdr3_aa: CASSSLVAGSGQLFF
v_call: TRBV12-3/TRBV12-4
d_call: TRBD2
clone_size: many
j_call: TRBJ2-2

cdr3_nt: TGTGCCAGCTCCGACATCGCGGCGAGGGAGCCCCAGCATTTT
cdr3_aa: CASSDIAAREPQHF
v_call: TRBV5-6
d_call: -
clone_size: many
j_call: TRBJ1-5